Each of the 19 T cell receptor beta chains below was sequenced from the same sample in a study of T cell changes during pregnancy in multiple sclerosis. Assay used: immunoSEQ multiplex PCR; TCRdb lists only in-frame clones, some missing. The data contain about 45,000 clones, around 90% of them seen just once; the ten biggest clones take up roughly 0.49%. Material: CD4+ T cells from peripheral blood mononuclear cells, obtained in the third trimester of pregnancy. Source of these receptors: a female donor with multiple sclerosis, enrolled in a pregnancy study.

The chain is built from TRBV9 and TRBJ2-7; the D gene could be TRBD1 or TRBD2 (10 bases each). Germline CDR1 is SGDLS and CDR2 is YYNGEE. Trimming removed 1 base from V and 0 bases from J, with 38 bases in between. The CDR3 runs 24 residues. CDR3 nucleotides: TGTGCCAGCAGCGTAACTCGGGATCTCGGGACAGGGGTAGGGACTAGCGAGTTCTCCTACGAGCAGTACTTC. Protein sequence: CASSVTRDLGTGVGTSEFSYEQYF.

The chain couples TRBV27 to TRBJ2-1; 10 positions agree with TRBD2. Per germline, CDR1 MNHEY and CDR2 SMNVEV (reference sequence). The CDR3 has 16 amino acids. J gave up 4 bases and V 3 bases, and 6 bases lay outside the gene matches. The CDR3 reads CASSFLTSGRYNEQFF. The CDR3 DNA reads TGTGCCAGCAGTTTTTTGACTAGCGGGCGATACAATGAGCAGTTCTTC.

In the case of this clone: The junction departs from the called germline gene at one end, perhaps through a read error. The V call is TRBV7-7, the J call TRBJ2-1, with D tentatively TRBD1 (7 bases). Germline CDR1 and CDR2: SSHAT and FNYEAQ (reference sequence). This CDR3 is built from 15 residues. CDR3 sequence reads: CASSPGGTVNNEQFF. The CDR3, as DNA: TGTGCTAGCAGCCCAGGGGGGACAGTTAACAATGAGCAGTTCTTC. The whole variable domain, remainder taken from reference TRBV7-7 and TRBJ2-1, is GAGVSQSPRYKVTKRGQDVTLRCDPISSHATLYWYQQALGQGPEFLTYFNYEAQPDKSGLPSDRFSAERPEGSISTLTIQRTEQRDSAMYRCASSPGGTVNNEQFFGPGTRLTVL.

The chain carries TRBV15 and TRBJ2-7, with 7 bases identical to TRBD2. This CDR3 is built from 17 residues. Germline V gene sequence: CDR1 LNHNV, CDR2 YYDKDF (reference sequence). V gave up 0 bases and J gave up 6 bases; unmatched junction bases: 14. The CDR3 nucleotides read TGTGCCACCAGCAGAGATCTTCTCGGCAGTGGCGGGGGCGAGCAGTACTTC. Translation gives CATSRDLLGSGGGEQYF. The whole variable domain, filled in from reference TRBV15 and TRBJ2-7, reads DAMVIQNPRYQVTQFGKPVTLSCSQTLNHNVMYWYQQKSSQAPKLLFHYYDKDFNNEADTPDNFQSRRPNTSFCFLDIRSPGLGDTAMYLCATSRDLLGSGGGEQYFGPGTRLTVT.

Here the CDR3 DNA reads TGTGCCTGGAGTAGGATTGGAGCGGGGGAGAACACCGGGGAGCTGTTTTTT. Translating gives CAWSRIGAGENTGELFF. The chain links TRBV30 to TRBJ2-2; 8 bases agree with TRBD2. CDR3 length: 17 residues. Losses at the gene ends were 2 bases for V and 1 base for J; bases not matched to a gene: 9. The germline V gene encodes CDR1 GTSNPN and CDR2 SVGIG (reference sequence).

The rearrangement uses TRBV2 and TRBJ1-2; D might be TRBD1 (5 bases). V was shortened by 4 bases and J by 3 bases, with 6 bases between the two germline ends. Germline V gene lookup returns CDR1 SNHLY and CDR2 FYNNEI. The CDR3 spans 12 residues. The CDR3 region is CASSVTDYGYTF. The DNA for the CDR3 is TGTGCCAGCAGTGTGACAGACTATGGCTACACCTTC.

The rearrangement uses TRBV7-2 and TRBJ1-5; D gene unclear. Per germline, CDR1 SGHTA and CDR2 FQGNSA. This CDR3 region has 14 residues. V dropped 4 bases and J dropped 5 bases, with 12 bases sitting between them. The CDR3 region is CASSSSVLYQPQHF. The CDR3 nucleotides are TGTGCCAGCAGCTCCTCGGTCCTTTATCAGCCCCAGCATTTT.

The CDR3 DNA reads TGTGCCAGCAGCTTGGGTTCTAGCGGAACGAACACCGGGGAGCTGTTTTTT. It translates to CASSLGSSGTNTGELFF. This rearrangement joins TRBV7-6 to TRBJ2-2; TRBD2 agrees at 7 bases. This CDR3 spans 17 amino acids. V lost 3 bases to trimming and J lost 0 bases; unmatched junction nucleotides: 7. Germline CDR1 is SGHVS and CDR2 is FNYEAQ.

This chain uses TRBV7-6 with TRBJ1-2, with TRBD1 identical over 7 bases. Germline CDR1 reads SGHVS; CDR2 reads FNYEAQ. The junction had 5 bases not matched to a gene; V was cut back by 4 bases and J by 0 bases. This CDR3 region has 15 residues. The CDR3 here is CASSSGTAPNYGYTF. As DNA, the CDR3 is TGTGCCAGCAGCTCAGGGACAGCTCCTAACTATGGCTACACCTTC.

The rearrangement uses TRBV2 and TRBJ2-3, with 10 bases that match TRBD1. The J segment lost 4 bases and the V segment lost 10 bases, leaving 11 bases of the junction unmatched. The CDR3 has 15 residues. The V gene's germline CDR1 is SNHLY and CDR2 FYNNEI. Here the CDR3 DNA reads TGTGCCATCCAACCGGGACAGGGGAAATCAGATACGCAGTATTTT. Protein: CAIQPGQGKSDTQYF.

The chain is built from TRBV7-9 and TRBJ2-2; tentative D call: TRBD2 (6 bases). Germline V gene data show CDR1 as SEHNR and CDR2 as FQNEAQ (reference sequence). V was clipped by 0 bases and J by 5 bases, with 19 bases between them. This CDR3 has 18 residues. CDR3 protein: CASSLAGLGLARTGELFF. The CDR3 DNA follows: TGTGCCAGCAGCTTAGCGGGTCTCGGGCTAGCGAGGACCGGGGAGCTGTTTTTT.

The rearrangement uses TRBV25-1 and TRBJ1-1; 8 nucleotides line up with TRBD1. J lost 1 base, V lost 8 bases, and 15 bases had no gene match. Germline V gene data show CDR1 as MGHDK and CDR2 as SYGVNS. The CDR3 consists of 17 residues. CDR3 residues: CASETPGAGGRNTEAFF. In DNA, the CDR3 is TGTGCCAGCGAGACCCCTGGGGCAGGGGGCAGGAACACTGAAGCTTTCTTT.

The V call is TRBV27, the J call TRBJ2-1, with a possible D match to TRBD1 (5 bases). The germline CDR1 and CDR2 sequences are MNHEY and SMNVEV (reference sequence). The CDR3 is made up of 15 amino acids. Deletions cut 6 bases from V and 7 bases from J, with 19 bases between. CDR3 sequence (DNA): TGTGCCAGCAGCCGAGCAGGGAAAGGGATTAATGAGCAGTTCTTC. This translates into CASSRAGKGINEQFF.

This rearrangement joins TRBV7-6 to TRBJ1-5, with 9 nucleotides matching TRBD1. CDR1 is SGHVS, CDR2 FNYEAQ, per germline. V gave up 5 bases and J gave up 1 base; unmatched junction bases: 9. This CDR3 has 17 amino acids. The CDR3 is CASSQGTGGLSNQPQHF. The CDR3 coding sequence is TGTGCCAGCAGCCAAGGAACAGGGGGCTTGAGCAATCAGCCCCAGCATTTT.

CDR3 sequence reads: CASRLRETQYF. CDR3 in DNA: TGTGCCAGCAGGCTGCGGGAGACCCAGTACTTC. V gene TRBV2 combines with J gene TRBJ2-5; D remains ambiguous. The CDR3 consists of 11 residues. Between the trimmed V and J ends, which lost 6 bases and 5 bases, there was a span of 7 bases. The V gene's germline CDR1 is SNHLY and CDR2 FYNNEI.

The chain uses TRBV21-1 and TRBJ2-2; the D call in the table, TRBD1, was not verified against the DNA. TRBV21-1 is flagged as a pseudogene. The CDR3 has 19 amino acids. The CDR3 nucleotides are TGTGCCAGCAGCCTCGGGGAGGACAGGGGGCCTGCGAACACCGGGGAGCTGTTTTTT. It codes for CASSLGEDRGPANTGELFF.

The chain joins TRBV11-3 to TRBJ1-4; weak D call: TRBD1 (5 bases). This CDR3 contains 15 residues. The V gene lost 5 bases and the J gene lost 5 bases, with 15 bases spanning the gap. The germline CDR1 and CDR2 sequences are SGHNT and YENEEA. CDR3 in DNA: TGTGCCAGCAGCCCCGGGGGATTTCGGAATGAAAAACTGTTTTTT. Amino acid sequence: CASSPGGFRNEKLFF.

The chain links TRBV27 to TRBJ2-5, with a weak D call TRBD2 (6 bases). The end of the DNA fits TRBJ2-7 better, so the J call may be wrong. CDR1 is MNHEY, CDR2 SMNVEV, per germline (reference sequence). The CDR3 runs to 12 residues. CDR3 bases: TGTGCCAGTAAGTGGGGGGAGGACGAGCAGTACTTC. Its protein product is CASKWGEDEQYF.

The rearrangement links TRBV13 to TRBJ1-4, with 8 bases aligning to TRBD1. After removal of 5 bases from V and 7 bases from J, the junction contained 9 bases not matched to a gene. The germline CDR1 and CDR2 sequences are PRHDT and FYEKMQ (reference sequence). The CDR3 is 15 amino acids. CDR3 in DNA: TGTGCCAGCAGCCCCCGGACAGGGATGAGTGAAAAACTGTTTTTT. As protein: CASSPRTGMSEKLFF.